This T cell receptor (beta chain) was sequenced for a study of blood T cell repertoires in COVID-19. Overall study: Spain, Italy and the United States supplied samples that represented acute and convalescent COVID-19. The analysed material was cDNA or gDNA that came from T cells, B-cell-depleted T cells, or PBMCs.

In the original workflow: Using reference gene primer amplification, nucleated cell counts were estimated. Using immunoSEQ multiplex PCR, the repertoire was profiled, and TCRdb retains in-frame clones only, with some absent. The DNA gave D and trimming, while V, J and clone size come from that table. The sample includes about 320,000 clones, roughly 85% of them seen just once. From germline, CDR1 is SGHVS and CDR2 FQNEAQ. Trimming left V 0 bases short and J 2 bases short, with 13 bases between. This CDR3 is 17 amino acids long. The chain employs TRBV7-8 and TRBJ1-4; D possibly corresponds to TRBD1 (6 bases). The TCR was taken from a human donor in a cohort sampled during active COVID-19. Sequenced: peripheral blood. This CDR3 reads CASSLAGGALTNEKLFF. The CDR3 bases are TGTGCCAGCAGCTTAGCGGGGGGGGCGCTGACTAATGAAAAACTGTTTTTT.